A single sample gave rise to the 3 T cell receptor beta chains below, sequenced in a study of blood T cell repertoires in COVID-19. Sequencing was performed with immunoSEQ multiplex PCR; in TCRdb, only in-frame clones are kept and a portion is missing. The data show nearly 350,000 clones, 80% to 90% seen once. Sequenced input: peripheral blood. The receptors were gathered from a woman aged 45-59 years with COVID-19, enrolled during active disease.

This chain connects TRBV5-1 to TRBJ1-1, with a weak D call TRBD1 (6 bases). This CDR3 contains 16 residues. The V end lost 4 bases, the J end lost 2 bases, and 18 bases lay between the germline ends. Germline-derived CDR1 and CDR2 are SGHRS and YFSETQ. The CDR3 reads CASSRTGFRPNTEAFF. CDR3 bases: TGCGCCAGCAGCAGAACAGGGTTTAGACCCAACACTGAAGCTTTCTTT.

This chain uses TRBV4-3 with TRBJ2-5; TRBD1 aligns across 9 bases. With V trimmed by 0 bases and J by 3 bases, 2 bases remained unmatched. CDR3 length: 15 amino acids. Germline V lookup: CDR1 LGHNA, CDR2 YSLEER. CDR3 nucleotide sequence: TGCGCCAGCAGCCAAGATCGGACAGGGGAAGAGACCCAGTACTTC. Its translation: CASSQDRTGEETQYF.

The CDR3 coding sequence is TGTGCCAGTACTAACAGGGCTGGTGACGAAAAACTGTTTTTT. This gives the protein CASTNRAGDEKLFF. J is TRBJ1-4 and V is TRBV19; a weak D match, TRBD1 (6 bases). The germline gives CDR1 LNHDA, CDR2 SQIVND (reference sequence). The CDR3 has 14 residues. V was trimmed by 7 bases and J by 8 bases, leaving 17 bases between them.